This TCR beta chain was captured by sequencing in a study of CD8 T cells in ankylosing spondylitis. Study-wide results and limits: Within matched ankylosing spondylitis synovial fluid, disease-linked clones were reportedly significantly enriched. Reactive arthritis synovial fluid and blood previously showed some of these motif variants. A TCR beta motif of fewer than ten highly homologous variants seemed to mark ankylosing spondylitis blood.

In this sample, this clonotype turned up a few times. As yet, its antigen is unknown. V was cut by 3 bases and J by 7 bases, with 22 bases left in between. The CDR3 is made up of 16 amino acids. Germline loops: CDR1 DFQATT, CDR2 SNEGSKA (reference sequence). Using quantitative 5'-RACE with molecular barcodes, the authors made TCR beta libraries. Using its own MiXCR run on the 5' RACE reads, TCRdb lists one record per CDR3 protein. This sample yields 750,000 to 850,000 distinct CDR3 sequences, of which about 12% are seen a single time; roughly 0.51% belongs to the top ten. The sequence derives from a male donor with ankylosing spondylitis. The chain has TRBV20-1 and TRBJ1-5; D is perhaps TRBD1 (5 bases). Sequencing used blood, either unsorted or a sorted T cell fraction (not recorded which). CDR3 sequence reads: CSARAGGGALAQPQHF. The CDR3 DNA is TGCAGTGCTAGGGCCGGCGGAGGGGCCCTTGCGCAGCCCCAGCATTTT.